Sequencing of this T cell receptor beta chain was carried out in a study of CD8+CD57+ T cells in acquired aplastic anemia. Whole-study results and caveats: Patient and control CD8+ Simpson's diversity was not significantly different.

Profiling that covered TCR beta VDJ and CDR3 relied on genomic DNA as its template. TCRdb processed the reads anew with MiXCR; each CDR3 protein has one entry. Altogether about 190,000 distinct CDR3 sequences are present, 55% to 70% being singletons, with the ten largest covering roughly 50%. CDR3 length equals 13 residues. V shed 7 bases, J shed 4 bases, and the junction held 6 bases outside the gene matches. The germline CDR1 and CDR2 sequences are MGHDK and SYGVNS. Worth noting for this clonotype: Its antigen is undetermined.

This sequence joins TRBV25-1 and TRBJ1-1; 7 bases are shared with TRBD1. The sequenced material came from sorted CD4+, CD8+, or CD8+CD57+ T cells (not recorded which) from PBMCs. The sequence was obtained from a human donor with severe aplastic anemia or a healthy control (not recorded which). This CDR3 is CASKPYRGTEAFF. In DNA, the CDR3 is TGTGCCAGCAAACCCTACAGGGGCACTGAAGCTTTCTTT. Combining the CDR3 with reference TRBV25-1 and TRBJ1-1 gives the whole variable domain EADIYQTPRYLVIGTGKKITLECSQTMGHDKMYWYQQDPGMELHLIHYSYGVNSTEKGDLSSESTVSRIRTEHFPLTLESARPSHTSQYLCASKPYRGTEAFFGQGTRLTVV.